A selection of T cell receptor beta chains follows, all from one sample in a study of Graves' ophthalmopathy and Graves' hyperthyroidism. In TCRdb, the multiplex PCR reads were re-called with MiXCR into one record per CDR3 protein. The sample has 600,000 to 700,000 distinct CDR3 sequences, just over 40% seen once; the top ten hold more than 2.5%. Material: peripheral blood. All receptors derive from an adult man with Graves' ophthalmopathy. Each CDR3 is given with its conserved first and last residue. Fields, in order: D gene, J gene, V gene, clone size, CDR3 protein, CDR3 DNA. D genes are given only for firm matches. Size tells how often a clone was seen (once, few, many) or the class of an expanded clone, and some rows leave it out.

TRBD1 TRBJ1-4 TRBV19 many CASSRNRGADEKLFF TGTGCCAGTAGTAGGAACAGGGGCGCGGATGAAAAACTGTTTTTT
NA TRBJ1-2 TRBV11-2 many CASSLVQGGYTF TGTGCCAGCAGCCTGGTGCAGGGGGGCTACACCTTC
TRBD2 TRBJ2-2 TRBV20-1 once CSARDSRSSGSSGELFF TGCAGTGCTAGAGATTCCAGAAGTAGCGGGAGCTCCGGGGAGCTGTTTTTT
NA TRBJ1-2 TRBV6-5 NA CASSGGANTGDGYTF TGTGCCAGCAGTGGGGGGGCCAATACGGGCGATGGCTACACCTTC
NA TRBJ2-7 TRBV4-3 many CASSQDATHQTYEQYF TGCGCCAGCAGCCAAGATGCGACTCACCAAACCTACGAGCAGTACTTC
NA TRBJ1-2 TRBV10-3 many CAIRGKGPADYGYTF TGTGCCATCAGGGGCAAGGGGCCGGCGGACTATGGCTACACCTTC
TRBD2 TRBJ2-2 TRBV7-2 few CASSLGRGGVAGELFF TGTGCCAGCAGCTTAGGGCGGGGGGGCGTCGCCGGGGAGCTGTTTTTT
NA TRBJ1-2 TRBV19 NA CASSVGTPYYTF TGTGCCAGTAGTGTGGGGACACCCTACTACACCTTC
NA TRBJ2-7 TRBV10-3 NA CASRRQTLGGEQYF TGTGCCAGCCGACGACAGACCCTAGGGGGCGAGCAGTACTTC
TRBD1 TRBJ2-5 TRBV19 many CASVPQGGETQYF TGTGCCAGCGTGCCACAGGGGGGCGAGACCCAGTACTTC
TRBD1 TRBJ1-6 TRBV20-1 many CSVPMGQNNSPLHF TGCAGTGTCCCGATGGGACAGAACAATTCACCCCTCCACTTT
NA TRBJ1-1 TRBV29-1 NA CSVSGGRTEAFF TGCAGCGTCTCCGGGGGGAGGACTGAAGCTTTCTTT
NA TRBJ1-5 TRBV13 many CASSGQPQHF TGTGCCAGCAGTGGCCAGCCCCAGCATTTT
NA TRBJ1-2 TRBV29-1 NA CSVEDQGGYTF TGCAGCGTTGAAGATCAGGGAGGCTACACCTTC
TRBD2 TRBJ2-3 TRBV2 few CASSESSGGPDTQYF TGTGCCAGCAGTGAAAGTAGCGGGGGCCCAGATACGCAGTATTTT
NA TRBJ1-5 TRBV27 NA CASSVSILNNQPQHF TGTGCCAGCAGTGTATCTATTCTAAATAATCAGCCCCAGCATTTT
NA TRBJ2-3 TRBV7-2 NA CASSPTPDTQYF TGTGCCAGCAGCCCCACTCCTGATACGCAGTATTTT
NA TRBJ2-3 TRBV5-1 NA CASSLAIPTDTQYF TGCGCCAGCAGCTTGGCCATTCCCACAGATACGCAGTATTTT
NA TRBJ1-5 TRBV7-6 many CASSLGLGVGVGDQPQHF TGTGCCAGCAGCTTAGGTCTGGGAGTGGGGGTGGGAGATCAGCCCCAGCATTTT
NA TRBJ1-5 TRBV10-3 many CAISESGASDTHQPQHF TGTGCCATCAGTGAGTCCGGGGCATCAGACACCCATCAGCCCCAGCATTTT
NA TRBJ1-2 TRBV6-1 NA CATSGTSYGYTF TGTGCCACGTCCGGGACGTCATATGGCTACACCTTC
NA TRBJ1-2 TRBV29-1 NA CSVRVVEGGYTF TGCAGCGTTCGTGTAGTCGAGGGTGGCTACACCTTC
NA TRBJ1-6 TRBV10-2 NA CASSESANSPLHF TGCGCCAGCAGTGAGAGTGCGAATTCACCCCTCCACTTT
NA TRBJ1-1 TRBV9 many CASSVEPQVNTEAFF TGTGCCAGCAGCGTAGAGCCACAGGTGAACACTGAAGCTTTCTTT
TRBD1 TRBJ2-7 TRBV2 many CASSEGQGHSYEQYF TGTGCCAGCAGTGAAGGACAGGGACATTCCTACGAGCAGTACTTC
NA TRBJ1-4 TRBV5-1 many CASSLVAGASEKLFF TGCGCCAGCAGCTTGGTCGCAGGGGCAAGCGAAAAACTGTTTTTT
NA TRBJ1-1 TRBV4-3 NA CASSLVARVVITEAFF TGCGCCAGCAGCCTTGTGGCCAGGGTTGTTATCACTGAAGCTTTCTTT
TRBD1 TRBJ1-6 TRBV11-1 NA CASSAGQGLNSPLHF TGTGCCAGCAGCGCGGGACAGGGACTCAATTCACCCCTCCACTTT
TRBD2 TRBJ2-7 TRBV7-9 few CASSPGLAELSYEQYF TGTGCCAGCAGCCCAGGACTAGCGGAGCTCTCCTACGAGCAGTACTTC
NA TRBJ2-7 TRBV25-1 NA CASTRAGVYEQYF TGTGCCAGCACAAGGGCAGGGGTCTACGAGCAGTACTTC
TRBD1 TRBJ1-3 TRBV25-1 NA CASSEGQRGNTIYF TGTGCCAGCAGTGAGGGACAGCGGGGAAACACCATATATTTT
NA TRBJ1-1 TRBV30 NA CAFSGGSLNTEAFF TGTGCCTTCTCGGGAGGGAGCCTGAACACTGAAGCTTTCTTT
NA TRBJ2-6 TRBV12-3/TRBV12-4 many CASSYPRIRSGANVLTF TGTGCCAGCAGTTACCCTCGGATCCGCTCTGGGGCCAACGTCCTGACTTTC
NA TRBJ2-7 TRBV7-3 once CASSLDWRYNEQYF TGTGCCAGCAGCTTAGATTGGCGGTACAATGAGCAGTACTTC
NA TRBJ2-2 TRBV10-3 many CAISDEPGELFF TGTGCCATCAGTGATGAGCCCGGGGAGCTGTTTTTT
NA TRBJ1-1 TRBV24-1 NA CATARGLNTEAFF TGTGCCACGGCCAGGGGTTTGAACACTGAAGCTTTCTTT
NA TRBJ1-6 TRBV12-3/TRBV12-4 many CASSLVPGEKSPLHF TGTGCCAGCAGTTTAGTTCCGGGGGAAAAGTCACCCCTCCACTTT
NA TRBJ2-3 TRBV5-1 NA CASSPEPDNLGSDTQYF TGCGCCAGCAGTCCCGAGCCCGATAACTTGGGGTCTGATACGCAGTATTTT
TRBD2 TRBJ2-7 TRBV7-2 many CASSLASGGAYEQYF TGTGCCAGCAGCTTGGCTAGCGGGGGGGCCTACGAGCAGTACTTC
TRBD2 TRBJ2-5 TRBV20-1 many CSAGTSGAETQYF TGCAGTGCTGGGACTAGCGGTGCGGAGACCCAGTACTTC
NA TRBJ1-1 TRBV7-9 many CASSPPDTNTEAFF TGTGCCAGCAGCCCCCCCGACACGAACACTGAAGCTTTCTTT
NA TRBJ1-2 TRBV9 few CASSQDVGGSYGYTF TGTGCCAGCAGCCAAGATGTTGGGGGCTCCTATGGCTACACCTTC
TRBD1 TRBJ1-4 TRBV4-2 many CASSQGQGVYEKLFF TGTGCCAGCAGCCAAGGACAGGGGGTCTACGAAAAACTGTTTTTT
TRBD1 TRBJ2-2 TRBV9 many CASSVVGGANTGELFF TGTGCCAGCAGCGTAGTAGGGGGCGCGAACACCGGGGAGCTGTTTTTT
NA TRBJ1-1 TRBV30 NA CAWSPRHSEAFF TGTGCCTGGAGTCCTCGACATTCTGAAGCTTTCTTT
NA TRBJ1-4 TRBV10-2 NA CATSESERTDYEKLFF TGCGCCACCAGTGAGTCGGAACGGACAGACTATGAAAAACTGTTTTTC
TRBD2 TRBJ2-5 TRBV29-1 once CSLGSGGYQETQYF TGCAGCTTGGGTAGCGGGGGATACCAAGAGACCCAGTACTTC
TRBD2 TRBJ2-7 TRBV7-2 NA CASSPRTSGRREQYF TGTGCCAGCAGCCCCCGGACTAGCGGGAGGAGGGAGCAGTACTTC
NA TRBJ1-1 TRBV2 many CASSGGPGAFF TGTGCCAGCAGTGGGGGCCCGGGAGCTTTCTTT
NA TRBJ2-7 TRBV6-5 NA CASSSPSDFAEQYF TGTGCCAGCAGTTCCCCTAGTGATTTTGCCGAGCAGTACTTC
TRBD1 TRBJ2-6 TRBV6-5 few CASRILGTAGLGDSGANVLTF TGTGCCAGCAGGATCTTAGGGACAGCAGGTCTCGGTGACTCTGGGGCCAACGTCCTGACTTTC
NA TRBJ2-7 TRBV24-1 many CATSDPDSGYEQYF TGTGCCACCAGTGATCCGGACAGCGGTTACGAGCAGTACTTC
TRBD1 TRBJ2-5 TRBV6-5 few CASSYTTGLGRETQYF TGTGCCAGCAGTTACACGACAGGGCTCGGTAGAGAGACCCAGTACTTC
NA TRBJ1-4 TRBV7-9 many CASSLVLLAENEKLFF TGTGCCAGCAGCTTAGTATTGTTGGCAGAGAATGAAAAACTGTTTTTT
NA TRBJ2-2 TRBV10-3 many CAISEGAPDTGELFF TGTGCCATCAGTGAGGGGGCTCCGGACACCGGGGAGCTGTTTTTT
NA TRBJ2-7 TRBV20-1 NA CSARADSPYEQYF TGCAGTGCTAGAGCTGACAGCCCTTACGAGCAGTACTTC
NA TRBJ2-7 TRBV7-9 NA CASSLGGGSSEQYF TGTGCCAGCAGCTTAGGGGGTGGGAGCTCCGAGCAGTACTTC